This T cell receptor (beta chain) was recorded in a study of shared clonotypes between healthy human individuals. Overall study context: Researchers assigned three CD4 naive, three CD4 memory, two CD8 naive and one CD8 memory plate to each donor.

Profiled with immunoSEQ multiplex PCR; TCRdb holds only in-frame clones, not every one. The table includes about 2.4 million clones, 93% detected once. In germline, CDR1 is SGHRS, CDR2 YFSETQ. This CDR3 is built from 17 residues. The J segment lost 2 bases and the V segment lost 4 bases, leaving 10 bases of the junction unmatched. Sequenced material: naive CD4+ T cells from PBMCs. Described subset: CD45RA+ positively selected. The V call is TRBV5-1, the J call TRBJ2-5; 11 bases agree with TRBD2. This TCR came from a man aged 18 to 35 in good health. Some clones in this sample may be carry-over from other donors' samples. The CDR3 nucleotides read TGCGCCAGCAGCCCGGGACTAGCGGTCAAGATACAAGAGACCCAGTACTTC. It yields the protein CASSPGLAVKIQETQYF. Full variable domain (remainder filled in from reference TRBV5-1 and TRBJ2-5): KAGVTQTPRYLIKTRGQQVTLSCSPISGHRSVSWYQQTPGQGLQFLFEYFSETQRNKGNFPGRFSGRQFSNSRSEMNVSTLELGDSALYLCASSPGLAVKIQETQYFGPGTRLLVL.